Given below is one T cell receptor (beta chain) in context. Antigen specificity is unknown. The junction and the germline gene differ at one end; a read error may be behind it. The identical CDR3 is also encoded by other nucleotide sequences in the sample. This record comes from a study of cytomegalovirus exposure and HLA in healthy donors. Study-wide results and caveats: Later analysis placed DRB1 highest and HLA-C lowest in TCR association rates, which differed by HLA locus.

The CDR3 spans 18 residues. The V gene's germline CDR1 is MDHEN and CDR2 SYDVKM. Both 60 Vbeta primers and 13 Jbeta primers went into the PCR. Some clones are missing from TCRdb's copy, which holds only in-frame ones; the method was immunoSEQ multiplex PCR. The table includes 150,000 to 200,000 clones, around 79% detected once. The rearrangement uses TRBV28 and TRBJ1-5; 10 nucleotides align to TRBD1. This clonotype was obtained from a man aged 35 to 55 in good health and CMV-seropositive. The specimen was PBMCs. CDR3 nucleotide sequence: TGTGCCAGCAGTCCGAAGAGACCGGGACAGGGGAGGAATCAGCCTCAGCATTTT. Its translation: CASSPKRPGQGRNQPQHF.